The rows below give T cell receptor beta chains drawn from one sample of a study of CD8+CD57+ T cells in acquired aplastic anemia. Via MiXCR, TCRdb re-called the reads, giving one row per CDR3 protein. The repertoire holds approximately 250,000 distinct CDR3 sequences, with 65% to 90% as singletons. Sequencing was carried out using sorted CD4+, CD8+, or CD8+CD57+ T cells (not recorded which) from PBMCs. These receptors were collected from a human donor with aplastic anemia. Each CDR3 is given with its conserved first and last residue. Each record gives: CDR3 protein, CDR3 DNA, V gene, D gene, clone size, J gene. A D gene is named only where the DNA matches it firmly. The size field is filled for only some rows; it gives once, few, many or a size class.

CDR3 protein: CASSLTLAGGPDTQYF
CDR3 DNA: TGTGCCAGCAGCCTGACCCTAGCGGGAGGTCCCGATACGCAGTATTTT
V gene: TRBV6-4
D gene: TRBD2
clone size: .
J gene: TRBJ2-3

CDR3 protein: CAISESNEQFF
CDR3 DNA: TGTGCCATCAGTGAGAGCAATGAGCAGTTCTTC
V gene: TRBV10-3
D gene: .
clone size: .
J gene: TRBJ2-1

CDR3 protein: CASSSYPDKRGLF
CDR3 DNA: TGTGCCAGCAGCTCCTATCCCGACAAAAGGGGACTATTT
V gene: TRBV7-2
D gene: TRBD2
clone size: .
J gene: TRBJ2-3

CDR3 protein: CASSLAPLANKTQFF
CDR3 DNA: TGTGCCAGCAGCTTAGCGCCCCTAGCGAATAAGACCCAGTTCTTT
V gene: TRBV7-6
D gene: .
clone size: .
J gene: TRBJ1-1

CDR3 protein: CASSVGSDTEYFTEAFF
CDR3 DNA: TGTGCCAGCAGCGTAGGGTCAGATACGGAGTATTTTACTGAAGCTTTCTTT
V gene: TRBV9
D gene: .
clone size: .
J gene: TRBJ1-1

CDR3 protein: CASSFQAGGGCDEQFF
CDR3 DNA: TGTGCCAGCAGCTTCCAAGCGGGCGGGGGGTGCGATGAGCAGTTCTTC
V gene: TRBV7-9
D gene: TRBD2
clone size: .
J gene: TRBJ2-1

CDR3 protein: CATSDGRSSTDTQYF
CDR3 DNA: TGTGCCACCAGTGACGGCCGTTCGAGCACAGATACGCAGTATTTT
V gene: TRBV24-1
D gene: .
clone size: .
J gene: TRBJ2-3

CDR3 protein: CATSRVGQRTDTQYF
CDR3 DNA: TGTGCCACCAGCAGAGTTGGACAGCGCACAGATACGCAGTATTTT
V gene: TRBV15
D gene: .
clone size: .
J gene: TRBJ2-3

CDR3 protein: CASREGGSATTYF
CDR3 DNA: TGTGCCAGCAGGGAAGGGGGAAGTGCCACTACGTATTTT
V gene: TRBV7-8
D gene: .
clone size: .
J gene: TRBJ2-3

CDR3 protein: CASGGTPVVLTF
CDR3 DNA: TGTGCCAGCGGGGGGACTCCCGTCGTCTTGACTTTC
V gene: TRBV2
D gene: .
clone size: few
J gene: TRBJ2-6

CDR3 protein: CASSIGTSYGYTF
CDR3 DNA: TGTGCCAGTAGTATAGGGACATCGTATGGCTACACCTTC
V gene: TRBV19
D gene: .
clone size: .
J gene: TRBJ1-2

CDR3 protein: CATRRGSNAVEQCF
CDR3 DNA: TGTGCCACCAGAAGAGGGTCCAACGCCGTGGAACAGTGCTTC
V gene: TRBV7-3
D gene: .
clone size: .
J gene: TRBJ2-5

CDR3 protein: CASSFGFLGNQPQHF
CDR3 DNA: TGTGCCAGTAGCTTTGGTTTCCTGGGCAATCAGCCCCAGCATTTT
V gene: TRBV5-4
D gene: .
clone size: .
J gene: TRBJ1-5

CDR3 protein: CASSTDSASYNSQFF
CDR3 DNA: TGTGCCAGCAGCACCGACAGCGCCTCCTATAATTCACAGTTCTTC
V gene: TRBV9
D gene: .
clone size: .
J gene: TRBJ2-1

CDR3 protein: CASSVGGIHKQSF
CDR3 DNA: TGTGCCAGCAGTGTTGGGGGGATCCATAAGCAGTCTTTC
V gene: TRBV2
D gene: .
clone size: .
J gene: TRBJ2-1

CDR3 protein: CASSLSPHNEQFF
CDR3 DNA: TGTGCCAGCAGCTTATCCCCACACAATGAGCAGTTCTTC
V gene: TRBV7-6
D gene: .
clone size: many
J gene: TRBJ2-1

CDR3 protein: CASSLAHGANKKQYF
CDR3 DNA: TGTGCCAGCAGTTTAGCCCACGGGGCAAACAAGAAGCAGTACTTC
V gene: TRBV19
D gene: .
clone size: once
J gene: TRBJ2-5

CDR3 protein: CASSSDRGSEQYF
CDR3 DNA: TGTGCCAGCAGCTCAGACCGTGGGTCCGAGCAGTACTTT
V gene: TRBV9
D gene: .
clone size: .
J gene: TRBJ1-6

CDR3 protein: CASTGTTDDYEHYF
CDR3 DNA: TGTGCCAGCACCGGGACTACCGACGACTACGAGCATTACTTC
V gene: TRBV7-2
D gene: TRBD2
clone size: .
J gene: TRBJ2-7

CDR3 protein: CASRTLAGGTGELFF
CDR3 DNA: TGTGCCAGCAGAACACTAGCGGGGGGTACCGGGGAGCTGTTTTTT
V gene: TRBV2
D gene: TRBD2
clone size: few
J gene: TRBJ2-2

CDR3 protein: CASSGRRGHTDTRTEAFF
CDR3 DNA: TGTGCCAGCAGCGGGCGTCGAGGGCACACAGATACGCGGACTGAAGCTTTCTTT
V gene: TRBV9
D gene: .
clone size: .
J gene: TRBJ1-1

CDR3 protein: CASSCDGLISPLHF
CDR3 DNA: TGTGCCAGCAGCTGTGACGGATTAATTTCACCCCTCCACTTT
V gene: TRBV7-6
D gene: .
clone size: .
J gene: TRBJ1-6